Below, 32 T cell receptor beta chains from the same sample are listed, as sequenced in a study of lymphopenia after photon versus proton radiotherapy. The data were produced by immunoSEQ multiplex PCR, yet TCRdb's version contains in-frame clones alone and is incomplete. The top ten hold under 3.5% of the sample, which has about 40,000 clones, approximately 87% seen once. This specimen was peripheral blood, taken from a patient treated with photon-based radiotherapy. The origin of the receptors is a man aged 50 to 59 with gastric cancer.

The CDR3 nucleotides read TGTGCCAGCTCACCGGGACCGGGGGGGGACTATGGCTACACCTTC. It encodes CASSPGPGGDYGYTF. This chain uses TRBV18 with TRBJ1-2, with D possibly TRBD1 on 5 matching bases. The V gene's germline CDR1 is KGHSH and CDR2 LQKENI. This CDR3 contains 15 residues. V was clipped by 3 bases and J by 3 bases, with 14 bases between them.

V is TRBV7-9 and J is TRBJ2-1, with TRBD1 as a possible D gene (6 bases). The CDR3 is 15 residues long. Germline V lookup: CDR1 SEHNR, CDR2 FQNEAQ (reference sequence). V was pared by 1 base and J by 0 bases, with 7 bases between. CDR3: CASSLEGVSYNEQFF. CDR3 coding DNA: TGTGCCAGCAGCTTAGAGGGGGTCTCCTACAATGAGCAGTTCTTC.

The chain joins TRBV19 to TRBJ2-3; 10 bases align to TRBD2. The germline V gene has CDR1 LNHDA and CDR2 SQIVND (reference sequence). The CDR3 spans 16 residues. Trimming took 4 bases from V and 2 from J; bases not matched to a gene: 6. CDR3 sequence reads: CASSTRTSGATDTQYF. The CDR3 DNA reads TGTGCCAGTAGTACCCGGACTAGCGGCGCCACAGATACGCAGTATTTT.

This clone was counted a few times. The chain combines TRBV6-6 with TRBJ2-5; 7 bases map to TRBD1. V dropped 0 bases and J dropped 1; count of bases not matched to a gene: 5. Per germline, CDR1 MNHNY and CDR2 SVGAGI (reference sequence). The CDR3 consists of 16 residues. CDR3 loop: CASSYSNRGTQETQYF. The CDR3 bases are TGTGCCAGCAGTTACTCGAACAGGGGAACCCAAGAGACCCAGTACTTC.

This clone was seen only once. The chain joins TRBV15 to TRBJ1-1, with a weak D call TRBD1 (6 bases). Trimming removed 1 base at V and 0 bases at J, with 9 bases between. CDR3 length: 15 amino acids. The germline V gene has CDR1 LNHNV and CDR2 YYDKDF (reference sequence). The CDR3 DNA reads TGTGCCACCAGCAGAGGGACAGTTATGAACACTGAAGCTTTCTTT. Translating gives CATSRGTVMNTEAFF.

The chain joins TRBV2 to TRBJ2-7; D unclear. CDR1 is SNHLY and CDR2 is FYNNEI in the germline V gene. V gave up 3 bases and J gave up 3 bases, with 9 bases separating them. The CDR3 covers 13 residues. CDR3: CASSDTGYYEQYF. In DNA form, the CDR3 reads TGTGCCAGCAGTGATACCGGGTACTACGAGCAGTACTTC.

The chain links TRBV7-6 to TRBJ2-7, with TRBD2 matching over 14 bases. This CDR3 has 15 amino acids. V was clipped by 5 bases and J by 3 bases; unmatched bases: 3. The germline gives CDR1 SGHVS, CDR2 FNYEAQ. CDR3 coding DNA: TGTGCCAGCAGCCCCGGGACTAGCGGGAGCTACGAGCAGTACTTC. Translated: CASSPGTSGSYEQYF.

This clone was found once. The chain uses TRBV14 and TRBJ2-1; D gene ambiguous. The V end was cut by 0 bases, the J end by 9 bases, with 15 bases between. Germline-derived CDR1 and CDR2 are SGHDN and FVKESK. The CDR3 covers 15 residues. The CDR3 DNA sequence: TGTGCCAGCAGCCAAGATTGGACCGGAAGAGCTGAGCAGTTCTTC. It is translated as CASSQDWTGRAEQFF. The entire variable domain, with the rest obtained from reference TRBV14 and TRBJ2-1, is as follows: EAGVTQFPSHSVIEKGQTVTLRCDPISGHDNLYWYRRVMGKEIKFLLHFVKESKQDESGMPNNRFLAERTGGTYSTLKVQPAELEDSGVYFCASSQDWTGRAEQFFGPGTRLTVL.

The chain recombines TRBV29-1 with TRBJ1-3; 11 bases agree with TRBD1. The CDR3 is made up of 16 amino acids. V lost 7 bases, J lost 0 bases, and 8 bases stayed unmatched. Germline V gene data show CDR1 as SQVTM and CDR2 as ANQGSEA. The CDR3 region is CSAEGTGGSSGNTIYF. The DNA of the CDR3 is TGCAGCGCCGAGGGGACAGGGGGTAGCTCTGGAAACACCATATATTTT. Full variable domain (outside the CDR3, taken from reference TRBV29-1 and TRBJ1-3): SAVISQKPSRDICQRGTSLTIQCQVDSQVTMMFWYRQQPGQSLTLIATANQGSEATYESGFVIDKFPISRPNLTFSTLTVSNMSPEDSSIYLCSAEGTGGSSGNTIYFGEGSWLTVV.

The chain employs TRBV7-9 and TRBJ2-1; 12 bases line up with TRBD1. CDR1 and CDR2 from the germline V gene are SEHNR and FQNEAQ (reference sequence). The V and J ends lost 5 bases and 5 bases, in that order; junction bases with no gene match: 13. This CDR3 spans 18 amino acids. CDR3 coding DNA: TGTGCCAGCAGCCCTAGGGGGACAGGGGGCGAAAGGCACAATGAGCAGTTCTTC. Protein: CASSPRGTGGERHNEQFF.

The J gene is TRBJ1-5, the V gene TRBV15; no firm D call. The CDR3 contains 14 residues. Germline CDR1 and CDR2: LNHNV and YYDKDF (reference sequence). V lost 0 bases and J 6 bases, leaving 9 bases between the germline ends. The CDR3 sequence: CATSRERMFQPQHF. The CDR3 DNA sequence: TGTGCCACCAGCAGAGAGCGGATGTTTCAGCCCCAGCATTTT.

V is TRBV7-9 and J is TRBJ2-3; maybe TRBD2 (5 bases). Germline V lookup: CDR1 SEHNR, CDR2 FQNEAQ (reference sequence). V was shortened by 1 base and J by 12 bases, with 11 bases between the two germline ends. This CDR3 has 12 amino acids. CDR3 in DNA: TGTGCCAGCAGCTTAGGTCCGGAGGACCAGTATTTT. This gives the protein CASSLGPEDQYF.

This clone was picked up a small number of times. Other DNA sequences in the same sample also yield this CDR3. V is TRBV11-2 and J is TRBJ1-1, with D unclear. CDR3 length equals 14 residues. The germline V gene encodes CDR1 SGHAT and CDR2 FQNNGV. V was shortened by 1 base and J by 5 bases, with 11 bases between the two germline ends. The CDR3 sequence is CASSLVPGRTEAFF. In DNA form, the CDR3 reads TGTGCCAGCAGCTTAGTACCGGGTCGGACTGAAGCTTTCTTT.

The V call is TRBV5-8, the J call TRBJ2-7; TRBD1 matches 7 bases. This CDR3 is built from 14 residues. The V gene's germline CDR1 is SGHTS and CDR2 YDEGEE. V was clipped by 1 base and J by 2 bases; unmatched bases: 3. As DNA, the CDR3 is TGTGCCAGCAGCTTGACAGGGGATGCCTACGAGCAGTACTTC. Protein sequence: CASSLTGDAYEQYF.

V usage is TRBV11-2 and J usage is TRBJ2-3; no clear D gene. The germline V gene has CDR1 SGHAT and CDR2 FQNNGV. Trimming pared 8 bases from V and 7 bases from J, leaving 13 bases between. The CDR3 consists of 12 residues. CDR3 in amino acids: CASSSLSHTQYF. The CDR3 DNA is TGTGCCAGCTCATCCCTCAGCCATACGCAGTATTTT. Filled out from reference TRBV11-2 and TRBJ2-3, the complete variable domain reads EAGVAQSPRYKIIEKRQSVAFWCNPISGHATLYWYQQILGQGPKLLIQFQNNGVVDDSQLPKDRFSAERLKGVDSTLKIQPAKLEDSAVYLCASSSLSHTQYFGPGTRLTVL.

The chain has TRBV7-2 and TRBJ2-7; the D gene is possibly TRBD1 (7 bases). Germline CDR1 is SGHTA and CDR2 is FQGNSA. The CDR3 covers 15 residues. V dropped 1 base and J dropped 7 bases, with 17 bases sitting between them. CDR3 amino acids: CASSLVGRQGGEQYF. CDR3 in DNA: TGTGCCAGCAGCTTAGTCGGCCGACAGGGAGGAGAGCAGTACTTC.

The rearrangement links TRBV9 to TRBJ2-1; D is undetermined. CDR3 size: 14 residues. V shed 0 bases and J shed 1 base, with 5 bases lying between them. Germline V gives CDR1 SGDLS, CDR2 YYNGEE. CDR3 DNA sequence: TGTGCCAGCAGCGTAGACCTTTCCTACAATGAGCAGTTCTTC. Translation: CASSVDLSYNEQFF.

The chain is built from TRBV5-6 and TRBJ2-3; 9 nucleotides line up with TRBD2. V was pared by 2 bases and J by 2 bases, with 6 bases of the junction left unmatched. Germline loops: CDR1 SGHDT, CDR2 YYEEEE. This CDR3 contains 16 residues. CDR3 DNA sequence: TGTGCCAGCAGCTTCCCCCTAGCGGGGAACACAGATACGCAGTATTTT. Translating it yields CASSFPLAGNTDTQYF. Filled out from reference TRBV5-6 and TRBJ2-3, the complete variable domain reads DAGVTQSPTHLIKTRGQQVTLRCSPKSGHDTVSWYQQALGQGPQFIFQYYEEEERQRGNFPDRFSGHQFPNYSSELNVNALLLGDSALYLCASSFPLAGNTDTQYFGPGTRLTVL.

The chain combines TRBV7-9 with TRBJ2-3; TRBD1 matches at 10 bases. Germline CDR1 and CDR2: SEHNR and FQNEAQ (reference sequence). Trimming cost V 1 base and J 4 bases; bases outside gene matches: 5. CDR3 length: 16 residues. The CDR3 nucleotides read TGTGCCAGCAGCTTAGGGGGGACAGGGGTGGCAGATACGCAGTATTTT. Protein product: CASSLGGTGVADTQYF.

This chain connects TRBV7-8 to TRBJ1-2, with TRBD1 matching over 7 bases. The CDR3 loop spans 14 amino acids. Germline lookup yields CDR1 SGHVS and CDR2 FQNEAQ. The junction had 4 bases not matched to a gene; V was cut back by 2 bases and J by 4 bases. DNA of the CDR3: TGTGCCAGCAGCTTATTACAGGGGACCTATGGCTACACCTTC. Protein product: CASSLLQGTYGYTF.

The chain has TRBV5-8 and TRBJ2-7, with D tentatively TRBD1 (5 bases). Germline V CDR1 and CDR2: SGHTS, YDEGEE. Trimming stripped 1 base from V and 1 base from J, with 12 bases between. The CDR3 is 15 residues long. The CDR3: CASSLWGRASYEQYF. The DNA for the CDR3 is TGTGCCAGCAGCTTGTGGGGCAGGGCATCCTACGAGCAGTACTTC. The complete variable domain, with remaining parts taken from reference TRBV5-8 and TRBJ2-7, reads EAGVTQSPTHLIKTRGQQATLRCSPISGHTSVYWYQQALGLGLQFLLWYDEGEERNRGNFPPRFSGRQFPNYSSELNVNALELEDSALYLCASSLWGRASYEQYFGPGTRLTVT.

The chain uses TRBV7-6 and TRBJ2-7; D uncertain. Looked up from germline, CDR1 is SGHVS and CDR2 is FNYEAQ. Trimming took 1 base from V and 1 from J, leaving 14 bases between them. The CDR3 has 16 residues. The DNA for the CDR3 is TGTGCCAGCAGCTTAGAGGGTGGGGTATTATCCTACGAGCAGTACTTC. Translated: CASSLEGGVLSYEQYF. Variable domain in full (rest from reference TRBV7-6 and TRBJ2-7): GAGVSQSPRYKVTKRGQDVALRCDPISGHVSLYWYRQALGQGPEFLTYFNYEAQQDKSGLPNDRFSAERPEGSISTLTIQRTEQRDSAMYRCASSLEGGVLSYEQYFGPGTRLTVT.

This clone was found once. This rearrangement joins TRBV18 to TRBJ2-1; TRBD1 matches at 10 bases. The length of the CDR3 is 17 residues. V gave up 3 bases and J gave up 6 bases; unmatched junction bases: 11. Germline V CDR1 and CDR2: KGHSH, LQKENI. For the CDR3, the DNA is TGTGCCAGCTCACCGGGACAGGGGAATTGGCGAAGCAATGAGCAGTTCTTC. This encodes CASSPGQGNWRSNEQFF.

The CDR3 region has the DNA TGTGCCAGCTCACCAGGGCGGGAGCGGCACTTTTTCAATGAGCAGTTCTTC. This translates into CASSPGRERHFFNEQFF. The chain carries TRBV18 and TRBJ2-1; 7 positions match TRBD2. Germline values: CDR1 KGHSH, CDR2 LQKENI. Trimming removed 2 bases from V and 6 bases from J; junction bases left unmatched: 13. The CDR3 has 17 amino acids. Based on the CDR3 plus reference TRBV18 and TRBJ2-1, the full variable domain is NAGVMQNPRHLVRRRGQEARLRCSPMKGHSHVYWYRQLPEEGLKFMVYLQKENIIDESGMPKERFSAEFPKEGPSILRIQQVVRGDSAAYFCASSPGRERHFFNEQFFGPGTRLTVL.

This chain uses TRBV11-2 with TRBJ1-1, with D perhaps matching TRBD1 (5 bases). Germline V CDR1 and CDR2: SGHAT, FQNNGV. V dropped 7 bases and J dropped 2 bases, with 11 bases sitting between them. There are 13 residues in the CDR3. DNA for the CDR3: TGTGCCAGCAATCTACAGGATAACACTGAAGCTTTCTTT. Translated, it gives CASNLQDNTEAFF.

The rearrangement uses TRBV18 and TRBJ2-7, with 9 bases aligning to TRBD1. Germline V gene lookup returns CDR1 KGHSH and CDR2 LQKENI. Germline trimming cut 3 bases from V and 6 bases from J; bases unmatched to any gene: 9. CDR3 length: 15 amino acids. The CDR3 region is CASSPLDRGAPEQYF. The CDR3 DNA follows: TGTGCCAGCTCACCCTTGGACAGGGGAGCCCCCGAGCAGTACTTC.

The chain combines TRBV9 with TRBJ2-5; D unresolved. The germline V gene has CDR1 SGDLS and CDR2 YYNGEE. V lost 2 bases and J 4 bases, leaving 12 bases between the germline ends. The CDR3 is 14 residues long. This CDR3 reads CASSVNEGGETQYF. The CDR3 DNA sequence: TGTGCCAGCAGCGTTAATGAAGGCGGAGAGACCCAGTACTTC.

The rearrangement links TRBV14 to TRBJ2-3, with 7 positions matching TRBD1. Looked up from germline, CDR1 is SGHDN and CDR2 is FVKESK. The CDR3 is 14 residues long. The V gene end was trimmed by 5 bases and the J gene end by 9 bases; junction bases not matched to a gene: 11. This CDR3 reads CASSGTDRERTQYF. The CDR3 region has the DNA TGTGCCAGCAGCGGGACAGATCGGGAACGCACGCAGTATTTT.

The J gene is TRBJ2-7, the V gene TRBV12-5, with 9 bases identical to TRBD2. V shed 3 bases, J shed 1 base, and the junction held 13 bases outside the gene matches. Germline V gene sequence: CDR1 LGHNT, CDR2 FRNRAP. This CDR3 has 18 residues. The CDR3 loop is CASGFLGISGRRSYEQYF. CDR3 DNA: TGTGCTAGTGGTTTTCTAGGGATTAGCGGGAGAAGGTCCTACGAGCAGTACTTC.

The CDR3 coding sequence is TGTGCCAGCAGCGCCAGCAAGGATACCTACGAGCAGTACTTC. Translating it yields CASSASKDTYEQYF. This chain connects TRBV9 to TRBJ2-7; D remains ambiguous. The ends were cut back, 3 bases at V and 2 bases at J, with 12 bases in the middle. Germline V gives CDR1 SGDLS, CDR2 YYNGEE. The CDR3 covers 14 residues.

The rearrangement uses TRBV7-6 and TRBJ1-2, with a tentative D call TRBD1 (6 bases). The CDR3 is made up of 15 amino acids. Trimming removed 1 base from V and 2 bases from J, with 11 bases in between. Germline loops: CDR1 SGHVS, CDR2 FNYEAQ. This CDR3 is CASSLGGAQNYGYTF. The CDR3 DNA reads TGTGCCAGCAGCTTAGGGGGGGCGCAAAACTATGGCTACACCTTC.

About this clone itself: Other DNA sequences within the sample encode an identical CDR3. V usage is TRBV9 and J usage is TRBJ1-3; TRBD1 matches 7 bases. In germline, CDR1 is SGDLS, CDR2 YYNGEE. CDR3 length: 16 amino acids. The V and J ends lost 4 bases and 4 bases, in that order; junction bases with no gene match: 11. The CDR3 protein is CASSSATTGIGNTIYF. Here the CDR3 DNA reads TGTGCCAGCAGCTCCGCTACGACAGGGATCGGAAACACCATATATTTT.